This entry is about one TCR beta chain. Germline values: CDR1 MNHEY, CDR2 SMNVEV (reference sequence). This CDR3 is built from 11 residues. The V gene lost 5 bases and the J gene lost 6 bases, with 6 bases spanning the gap. This specimen comes from a study of blood T cell repertoires in COVID-19. Overall study: Acute and convalescent COVID-19 samples came from the United States, Italy and Spain. From T cells, B-cell-depleted T cells, or PBMCs came the material, which was cDNA or gDNA.

Per the study methods: Researchers report that nucleated cell counts were estimated from reference gene primer amplification. Data came from immunoSEQ multiplex PCR; TCRdb stores just in-frame clones and leaves some out. V, J and clone size reflect that table, while D and trimming were determined from the DNA. The sample carries some 250,000 clones, roughly 88% recorded once. The gene calls are TRBV27 and TRBJ2-3; D perhaps matches TRBD1 (6 bases). This sequence was found in a woman aged 25 to 39 with acute or convalescent COVID-19. What was sequenced was peripheral blood. The CDR3 region is CASSQGDTQYF. Written as DNA, the CDR3 is TGTGCCAGCAGTCAGGGGGATACGCAGTATTTT.